This T cell receptor beta chain was found in a study of CD8 T cells in Susac syndrome. For this clonotype: What it binds is not known.

Study findings and constraints: Regarding the TCR sequencing and HLA analysis, the study admitted that a relatively small number of individuals were involved.

Reverse transcription of 0.5 to 1 ug RNA was performed with random hexamers. Amplification of the TCR beta CDR3 was carried out by immunoSEQ multiplex PCR, which spanned a total of 54 Vbeta and 13 Jbeta segments. TCRdb called the immunoSEQ multiplex PCR reads again in MiXCR, with one record for every CDR3 protein. This sample has 130,000 or so distinct CDR3 sequences, with roughly 80% found just once. Sequencing of TCR beta, carried out with a high-throughput approach, was applied to CD8+ and CD4+ T cells from the blood. It was negative isolation that provided the CD8+ and CD4+ T cells, whereas TEMRA cells were enriched by FACS. Germline V lookup: CDR1 PRHDT, CDR2 FYEKMQ (reference sequence). Trimming cost V 6 bases and J 1 base, with 9 bases left between them. The length of the CDR3 is 13 residues.

The rearrangement uses TRBV13 and TRBJ1-1, with D uncertain. This receptor was obtained from a human donor with multiple sclerosis. Sequenced sample: CD8+ T cells from PBMCs. The CDR3 spells CASRQNQNTEAFF. Written as DNA, the CDR3 is TGTGCCAGCAGACAAAATCAGAACACTGAAGCTTTCTTT.